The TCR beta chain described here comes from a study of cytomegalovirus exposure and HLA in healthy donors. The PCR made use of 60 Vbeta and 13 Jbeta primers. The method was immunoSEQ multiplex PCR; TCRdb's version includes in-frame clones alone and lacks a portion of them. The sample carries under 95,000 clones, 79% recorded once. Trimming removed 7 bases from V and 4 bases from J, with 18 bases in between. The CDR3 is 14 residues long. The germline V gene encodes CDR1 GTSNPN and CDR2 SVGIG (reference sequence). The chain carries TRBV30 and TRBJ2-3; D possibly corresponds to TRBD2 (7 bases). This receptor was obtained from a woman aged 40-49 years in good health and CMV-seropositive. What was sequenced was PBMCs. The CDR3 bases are TGTGCCTTTGAGGGGGGGGGCCAGGCAGATACGCAGTATTTT. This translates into CAFEGGGQADTQYF.